Listed here are 4 T cell receptor beta chains from one sample, sequenced in a study of blood T cell repertoires in COVID-19. Generated by immunoSEQ multiplex PCR, the TCRdb table keeps only in-frame clones and is missing some. The sample lists around 260,000 clones, around 87% seen once, with about 2.5% in the top ten. Input material: peripheral blood. All receptors derive from a woman in her fifties or sixties with acute or convalescent COVID-19.

The chain couples TRBV7-9 to TRBJ1-1; tentatively, D is TRBD1 (6 bases). The V and J ends lost 5 bases and 1 base respectively, with 8 bases between them. The germline V gene has CDR1 SEHNR and CDR2 FQNEAQ (reference sequence). The CDR3 spans 13 residues. The CDR3 here is CASSRTANTEAFF. For the CDR3, the DNA is TGTGCCAGCAGCCGGACAGCGAACACTGAAGCTTTCTTT.

This clone was seen only a few times. The identical CDR3 is also encoded by other nucleotide sequences in the sample. This chain uses TRBV5-1 with TRBJ2-7, with 10 nucleotides matching TRBD1. V shed 0 bases and J 4 bases; nucleotides not matched to a gene: 1. Germline values: CDR1 SGHRS, CDR2 YFSETQ. The CDR3 consists of 14 residues. Written as DNA, the CDR3 is TGCGCCAGCAGCTTGGGACAGGGGGCGTACGAGCAGTACTTC. Translating gives CASSLGQGAYEQYF.

The V gene is TRBV18, the J gene TRBJ2-7; 14 bases are a match to TRBD2. The CDR3 spans 15 residues. The germline V gene has CDR1 KGHSH and CDR2 LQKENI. The junction had 6 bases not matched to a gene; V was cut back by 4 bases and J by 7 bases. The CDR3 DNA is TGTGCCAGCTCACGAGGACTAGCGGGAGGAAGGGAGCAGTACTTC. This encodes CASSRGLAGGREQYF.

The rearrangement uses TRBV7-9 and TRBJ1-2, with D maybe TRBD1 (6 bases). The CDR3 is 13 amino acids. Germline CDR1 SEHNR, CDR2 FQNEAQ (reference sequence). Trimming cost V 10 bases and J 3 bases, with 15 bases left between them. Written as DNA, the CDR3 is TGTGCCATAGAACAGGGTAACGACTATGGCTACACCTTC. It yields the protein CAIEQGNDYGYTF.